This TCR beta chain was captured in a study of glioma-infiltrating T cells. Trimming shortened V by 7 bases and J by 9 bases, and 21 bases separated the two germline ends. The CDR3 runs 14 residues. Germline V gene sequence: CDR1 SNHLY, CDR2 FYNNEI. TCR alpha and beta CDR3 regions were amplified from RNA using iRepertoire nested multiplex PCR. Input was 100-400 ng of tissue mRNA or PBMC total RNA. A single record per CDR3 protein comes from TCRdb applying MiXCR to the multiplex PCR reads. The table lists about 130,000 distinct CDR3 sequences, approximately 25% of them singletons. As concerns this clonotype: Antigen specificity is unknown. A much larger clone lies a single base off, so this may be a read error.

Study-wide results and caveats: CDR3 overlap between tissue and blood was very small.

This chain joins TRBV2 and TRBJ2-5, with D perhaps TRBD1 (6 bases). The source of this sequence is a human donor with low-grade glioma or glioblastoma, undergoing nonglioma brain surgery, or in good health (not recorded which). The sequenced material came from glioma tissue, nonneoplastic brain tissue, or PBMCs (not recorded which). DNA for the CDR3: TGTGCCAGCATCGTCATGGACAGACTCAATCCCCAGTACTTC. It specifies CASIVMDRLNPQYF.